This T cell receptor beta chain came from a study of T cells after yellow fever vaccination. Background on the study: SMART-Seq v4 Ultra Low Input prepared the low-cell-number fractions. Study conclusions and caveats: Faster peaking, at day 5 versus 15, marked a secondary response that was weaker.

A universal primer site and UMIs were added as TCR cDNA was made by 5'RACE template switching. TCRdb reprocessed the 5' RACE reads with MiXCR, giving one entry per CDR3 protein. The sample yields some 150,000 distinct CDR3 sequences, roughly 6.7% seen once. This CDR3 is 16 amino acids long. In germline, CDR1 is SGHTA, CDR2 FQGNSA. V shed 5 bases and J shed 4 bases, with 18 bases lying between them. This clonotype has a handful of counts. The target antigen is unknown. The chain uses TRBV7-2 and TRBJ1-5, with D possibly matching TRBD1 (6 bases). Sequences were derived from CD4+ T cells sorted from PBMCs, sampled 10 days after the yellow fever booster vaccination. The receptor was isolated from a young man who received the YFV17D yellow fever vaccine. CDR3 loop: CASSPIMGAGNQPQHF. DNA for the CDR3: TGTGCCAGCAGCCCAATCATGGGGGCAGGTAATCAGCCCCAGCATTTT.